Listed here are 3 T cell receptor delta chains from one sample, sequenced in a study of γδ T cells in repeated Plasmodium falciparum infection. Flow sorting of PBMC yielded separate Vgamma9/Vdelta2+ and Vdelta2-negative gammadelta T cell populations for bulk repertoire analysis. TCRdb re-called the multiplex PCR reads with CATT. Among over 45,000 delta-chain clones listed, approximately 1.5% were seen once. Sequencing used gamma-delta T cells from blood. Receptors were obtained from a pool of human donors (malaria-infected and uninfected, not separated).

This clone has a handful of counts. One base separates it from a far larger clone, so it is likely a read error. Additional DNA sequences in this sample encode the identical CDR3. The V and J genes are TRDV1 and TRDJ1; 13 bases line up with TRDD3. The J gene, missing from TCRdb, was assigned here through DNA to germline matching. The length of the CDR3 is 18 residues. V trimming: 3 bases; J trimming: 1 base; junction bases outside the gene matches: 8. Germline values: CDR1 TSWWSYY, CDR2 QGS. The CDR3 DNA reads TGTGCTCTTGGGGAGCCTCCGTACTGGGGGATACGCACCGATAAACTCATCTTT. This gives the protein CALGEPPYWGIRTDKLIF.

This clone was counted a few times. This DNA translates differently at residue 22 from the TCRdb protein, which is that of a much larger clone; a read error is likely, and the protein shown is the DNA's own translation. This chain links TRDV1 with TRDJ2, with TRDD3 identical over 9 bases. The J gene, absent from TCRdb, was called here by matching the DNA to germline. Germline-derived CDR1 and CDR2 are TSWWSYY and QGS. This CDR3 spans 26 amino acids. CDR3 coding DNA: TGTGCTCTTGGGGAACTAGCGCTTCCTATGAAGCTGGGGGATTCTCCTTCCTTAGCTTTGACAGAACAACTCTTCTTT. Encoded protein: CALGELALPMKLGDSPSLALTEQLFF.

As concerns this clone: It is likely a read error: a sequence one base away is far more abundant. Additional DNA sequences in this sample encode the identical CDR3. V and J are TRDV1 and TRDJ1; the match to TRDD3 covers 8 bases. The J gene, not given by TCRdb, was assigned here from a germline match of the nucleotide sequence. Germline CDR1 TSWWSYY, CDR2 QGS. V trimming: 2 bases; J trimming: 0 bases; junction bases outside the gene matches: 5. The CDR3 extends over 16 amino acids. The CDR3 nucleotides are TGTGCTCTTGGGGAAGCCCGACTGGGGGACACCGATAAACTCATCTTT. Translated, it gives CALGEARLGDTDKLIF.